This record covers a single TCR beta chain. This entry comes from a study of T cells in Graves' hyperthyroidism and ophthalmopathy. Template material for amplifying TCR beta CDR3 regions consisted of RNA transcripts. An initial round of RT-PCR targeting the TCR CDR3 relied on the HTBI primer set. TCRdb re-derived calls from the multiplex PCR reads in MiXCR, one entry per CDR3 protein. Of 700,000 or so distinct CDR3 sequences listed, 15% to 20% are singletons. CDR1 is SGHDN and CDR2 is FVKESK in the germline V gene. This CDR3 spans 13 amino acids. V was clipped by 8 bases and J by 6 bases; unmatched bases: 8.

Sample: blood. The sequence was obtained from a young man with Graves' hyperthyroidism. V is TRBV14 and J is TRBJ1-2; TRBD1 aligns across 8 bases. CDR3 DNA: TGTGCCAGCGGTCGGCCGGGACAGGATGGCTACACCTTC. It translates to CASGRPGQDGYTF.